This record concerns one T cell receptor beta chain sequence. The data were obtained in a study of T-cell reconstitution after alpha-beta-depleted transplantation in children. Trimming took off 3 bases at V and 6 bases at J, with 8 bases between the two ends. The germline V gene has CDR1 KGHSH and CDR2 LQKENI. This CDR3 is built from 13 residues. As it was prepared, the TCRbeta library received unique molecular identifiers. TCRdb called the PCR reads again in MiXCR, with one record for every CDR3 protein. The sample lists a few hundred thousand distinct CDR3 sequences; about 14% were seen once. This sample comprised PBMCs, obtained from the stem cell graft. The rearrangement joins TRBV18 to TRBJ2-2; no firm D call. This TCR came from a human donor who donated a stem cell graft to a child with Fanconi anemia. The CDR3: CASSPSHPGELFF. In DNA, the CDR3 is TGTGCCAGCTCACCCAGTCATCCCGGGGAGCTGTTTTTT.